This T cell receptor (beta chain) was identified in a study of T cell responses to AZD1222 COVID-19 vaccine. Study summary: It was second doses at about 4 or about 12 weeks that were pooled.

The CDR3 spans 16 residues. Trimming removed 5 bases from V and 1 base from J, with 18 bases in between. Looked up from germline, CDR1 is SGHDT and CDR2 is YYEEEE. Using immunoSEQ multiplex PCR, the repertoire was profiled, and TCRdb retains in-frame clones only, with some absent. The sample lists more than 85,000 clones; around 93% were seen once. This TCR was sampled from an adult in good health. The starting material was peripheral blood, obtained on day 0 of AZD1222 vaccination. J is TRBJ1-1 and V is TRBV5-6; D not resolved. CDR3 DNA sequence: TGTGCCAGCAGTCCCCCCGGAGGGCCTGGGAACACTGAAGCTTTCTTT. Encoded protein: CASSPPGGPGNTEAFF.